A selection of T cell receptor beta chains follows, all from one sample in a study of T cells in Graves' hyperthyroidism and ophthalmopathy. TCRdb used MiXCR to reprocess the multiplex PCR reads, holding one entry per CDR3 protein. Of 550,000 to 650,000 distinct CDR3 sequences listed, about 14% are singletons. The specimen was blood. These receptors were taken from a woman aged 35 to 49 with Graves' hyperthyroidism. Each CDR3 is given with its conserved first and last residue. D genes are given only for firm matches. Clone size is not always given. Where it is, it says once, few, many or a class for expanded clones.

TRBJ1-5	TRBV28	NA	many	TGTGCCAGCCAGGAACCCTTGGGCAATCAGCCCCAGCATTTT	CASQEPLGNQPQHF
TRBJ2-3	TRBV5-1	TRBD2	NA	TGCGCCAGCAGCACGGGGGGGACTAGCGGCACAGATACGCAGTATTTT	CASSTGGTSGTDTQYF
TRBJ2-6	TRBV10-3	TRBD1	NA	TGTGCCATCAGTGATCCGACAGGGACCGGGGACGTCCTGACTTTC	CAISDPTGTGDVLTF
TRBJ1-5	TRBV3-1	NA	few	TGTGCCAGCAGCCAAGGAGGAAGGGGACAGCCCCAGCATTTT	CASSQGGRGQPQHF
TRBJ1-5	TRBV28	TRBD1	many	TGTGCCAGCAGTTCCGGACAGGGGGGCAATCAGCCCCAGCATTTT	CASSSGQGGNQPQHF
TRBJ2-2	TRBV20-1	TRBD1	NA	TGCAGTGCTGCAGGGACAGTGAACACCGGGGAGCTGTTTTTT	CSAAGTVNTGELFF
TRBJ2-2	TRBV14	NA	NA	TGTGCCAGCAGCCCCCCAGGATTTGGCACCGGGGAGCTGTTTTTT	CASSPPGFGTGELFF
TRBJ2-2	TRBV7-9	TRBD1	many	TGTGCCAGCAGCTGGGACAGAGACCAGGAGCTGTTTTTT	CASSWDRDQELFF
TRBJ1-6	TRBV5-1	NA	many	TGCGCCAGCCGAGACAGCGATAATTCACCCCTCCACTTT	CASRDSDNSPLHF
TRBJ2-1	TRBV12-3/TRBV12-4	TRBD2	NA	TGTGCCAGCAGCGCGCCAGGGACTAGCGGGCGGTACAATGAGCAGTTCTTC	CASSAPGTSGRYNEQFF
TRBJ2-2	TRBV3-1	NA	many	TGTGCCAGCAGCCCCGTGGCCGCGAACACCGGGGAGCTGTTTTTT	CASSPVAANTGELFF
TRBJ2-2	TRBV27	NA	NA	TGTGCCAGCAGTCCTGCCGGGCCGGGGGAGCTGTTTTTT	CASSPAGPGELFF
TRBJ2-1	TRBV3-1	NA	many	TGTGCCAGCAGCCAAGATCTCGCAAGCTCCTACAATGAGCAGTTCTTC	CASSQDLASSYNEQFF
TRBJ1-6	TRBV5-6	NA	few	TGTGCCAGCAGCTACCAGGGGCCAGGTGCACCCCTCCACTTT	CASSYQGPGAPLHF
TRBJ2-1	TRBV4-1	NA	NA	TGCGCCAGCAGCCAGTACCAGGGGATCGCCTACAATGAGCAGTTCTTC	CASSQYQGIAYNEQFF
TRBJ2-3	TRBV3-1	TRBD2	few	TGTGTCAGCAGAGATATTGCTAGCGGAGGAGAGACAGATACGCAGTATTTT	CVSRDIASGGETDTQYF
TRBJ2-2	TRBV20-1	TRBD2	many	TGCAGTGCTAGAGCCGGACTAGCCGGGGAGCTGTTTTTT	CSARAGLAGELFF
TRBJ2-1	TRBV6-2/TRBV6-3	TRBD2	NA	TGTGCCAGCAGTAAAAGAATTCTGGGACTAGCGGTCACCGGCAATGAGCAGTTCTTC	CASSKRILGLAVTGNEQFF
TRBJ1-6	TRBV5-1	TRBD1	NA	TGCGCCAGCAGCTTGGGGACAGGGGGATTTAATTCACCCCTCCACTTT	CASSLGTGGFNSPLHF
TRBJ2-1	TRBV5-8	NA	many	TGTGCCAGCAGAAGCACGGTACACGATGAGCAGTTCTTC	CASRSTVHDEQFF
TRBJ1-1	TRBV9	NA	NA	TGTGCCAGCAGCGTAGGACAGGCGGCCACTGAAGCTTTCTTT	CASSVGQAATEAFF
TRBJ2-3	TRBV2	NA	many	TGTGCCAGCAGCGGGTCCCTTTGGGTGGATACGCAGTATTTT	CASSGSLWVDTQYF
TRBJ2-2	TRBV20-1	TRBD1	many	TGCAGTGCTAGAGTCCTCGGGACAGGAGACACCGGGGAGCTGTTTTTT	CSARVLGTGDTGELFF
TRBJ2-5	TRBV25-1	TRBD1	few	TGTGCCAGCAGAACGGGGCAGGGGGTATTGGAGACCCAGTACTTC	CASRTGQGVLETQYF
TRBJ1-2	TRBV28	NA	NA	TGTGCCAGCACCACGACAGGATCTAGCGGTGGCTACACCTTC	CASTTTGSSGGYTF
TRBJ2-7	TRBV5-1	NA	many	TGCGCCAGCAGCTTCAATCGGGTAGCGGAGGCAGGCGAGCAGTACTTC	CASSFNRVAEAGEQYF
TRBJ1-5	TRBV6-2/TRBV6-3	TRBD1	many	TGTGCCAGCAGCACAGGGGGCTTAGCCCGCAATCAGCCCCAGCATTTT	CASSTGGLARNQPQHF
TRBJ1-2	TRBV27	NA	few	TGTGCCAGCAGTCCAGGGGCGTTTAGCTATGGCTACACCTTC	CASSPGAFSYGYTF
TRBJ2-2	TRBV11-2	NA	few	TGTGCCAGCAGCTTGACGGGATCGGTAACCGGGGAGCTGTTTTTT	CASSLTGSVTGELFF
TRBJ2-1	TRBV7-3	NA	few	TGTGCCAGCAGTTTGGGGGCGGGTAATGAGCAGTTCTTC	CASSLGAGNEQFF
TRBJ1-6	TRBV13	NA	few	TGTGCCAGCAGCCAAGAGTCAGTCACTTCACCCCTCCACTTT	CASSQESVTSPLHF
TRBJ2-1	TRBV7-9	NA	many	TGTGCCAGCAGCTCGCTACAGGGTCCCTCCTACAATGAGCAGTTCTTC	CASSSLQGPSYNEQFF